The present entry profiles one TCR beta chain with its context. Antigen: not known. The repertoire was sequenced with immunoSEQ multiplex PCR; TCRdb's copy has only in-frame clones and lacks some. The sample shows about 2.4 million clones, more than 90% of them seen only once. The sample comes from a study of shared clonotypes between healthy human individuals. Study in general: Per donor, three plates held CD4 naive cells, three held CD4 memory, two held CD8 naive and one held CD8 memory. Findings and caveats of the study: Sharing across several donors was seen in approximately 5.2% of naive CD4 clonotypes.

The donors, all of them Caucasian adults, lived in Nashville, Tennessee. CDR1 SGHDT and CDR2 YYEEEE come from the germline V gene. This CDR3 comprises 13 residues. Between the trimmed V and J ends, which lost 1 base and 5 bases, there was a span of 10 bases. Input material: naive CD4+ T cells sorted from blood. The sample's subset: CD45RA+ positively selected. This receptor was taken from a man between 18 and 29 years old in good health. The J gene is TRBJ2-7, the V gene TRBV5-6; D is unresolved. The CDR3 loop reads CASSLQFLDEQYF. CDR3 coding DNA: TGTGCCAGCAGCTTGCAGTTTCTCGACGAGCAGTACTTC.